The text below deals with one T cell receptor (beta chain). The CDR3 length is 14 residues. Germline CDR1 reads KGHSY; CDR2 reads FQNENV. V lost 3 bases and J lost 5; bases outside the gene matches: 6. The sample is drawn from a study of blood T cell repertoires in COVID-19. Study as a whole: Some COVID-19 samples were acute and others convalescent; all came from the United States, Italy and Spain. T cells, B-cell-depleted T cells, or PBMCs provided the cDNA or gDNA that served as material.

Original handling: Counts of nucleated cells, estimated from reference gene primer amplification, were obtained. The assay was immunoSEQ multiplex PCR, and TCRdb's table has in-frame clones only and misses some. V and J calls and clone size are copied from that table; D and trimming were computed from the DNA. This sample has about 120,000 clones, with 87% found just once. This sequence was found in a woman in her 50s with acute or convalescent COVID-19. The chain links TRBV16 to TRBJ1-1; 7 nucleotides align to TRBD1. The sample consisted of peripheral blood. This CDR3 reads CASSHYRGGTEAFF. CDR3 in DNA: TGTGCCAGCAGCCACTACAGGGGAGGAACTGAAGCTTTCTTT.